This T cell receptor (beta chain) derives from a study of blood T cell repertoires in COVID-19. Sequencing used immunoSEQ multiplex PCR; TCRdb keeps in-frame clones, though not all of them. Of 180,000 or so clones detected, 70% to 90% appear once; the ten largest clones hold roughly 2.6%. The CDR3 is 15 residues long. Germline CDR1 and CDR2: MNHEY and SVGAGI. V was pared by 2 bases and J by 0 bases, with 2 bases of the junction left unmatched. The sequence derives from a middle-aged man with active or convalescent COVID-19. The sample consisted of peripheral blood. V gene TRBV6-5 combines with J gene TRBJ1-1; 8 bases line up with TRBD1. CDR3 nucleotides: TGTGCCAGCAGTTACCCGGACAGGGTGAACACTGAAGCTTTCTTT. Translated, it gives CASSYPDRVNTEAFF.